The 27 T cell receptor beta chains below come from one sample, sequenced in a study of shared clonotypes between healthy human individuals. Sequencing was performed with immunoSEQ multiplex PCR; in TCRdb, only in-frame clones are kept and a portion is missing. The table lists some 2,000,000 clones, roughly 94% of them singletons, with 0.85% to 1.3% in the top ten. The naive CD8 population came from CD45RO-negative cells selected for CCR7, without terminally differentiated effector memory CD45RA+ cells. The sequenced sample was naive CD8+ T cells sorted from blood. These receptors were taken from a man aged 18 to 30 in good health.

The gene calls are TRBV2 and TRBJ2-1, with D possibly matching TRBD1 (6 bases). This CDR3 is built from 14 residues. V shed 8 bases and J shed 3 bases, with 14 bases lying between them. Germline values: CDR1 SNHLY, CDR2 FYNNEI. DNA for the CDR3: TGTGCCAGCTATCCGACAGGAAACTACAATGAGCAGTTCTTC. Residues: CASYPTGNYNEQFF.

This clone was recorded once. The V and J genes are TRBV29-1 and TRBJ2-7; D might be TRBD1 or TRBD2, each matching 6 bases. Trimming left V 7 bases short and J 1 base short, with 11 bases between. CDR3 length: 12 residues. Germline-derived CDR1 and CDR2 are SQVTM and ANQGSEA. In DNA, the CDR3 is TGCAGCGCAGGGGAGGTTTCCTACGAGCAGTACTTC. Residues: CSAGEVSYEQYF.

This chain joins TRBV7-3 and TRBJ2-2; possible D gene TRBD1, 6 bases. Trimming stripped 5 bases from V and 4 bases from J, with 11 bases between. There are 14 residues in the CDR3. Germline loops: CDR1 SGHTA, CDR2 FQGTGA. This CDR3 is CASSQLQGTGELFF. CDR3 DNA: TGTGCCAGCAGCCAATTACAGGGCACCGGGGAGCTGTTTTTT.

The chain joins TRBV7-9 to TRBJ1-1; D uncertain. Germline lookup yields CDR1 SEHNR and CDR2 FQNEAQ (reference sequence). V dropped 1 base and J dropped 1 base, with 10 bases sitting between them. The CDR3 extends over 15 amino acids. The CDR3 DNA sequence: TGTGCCAGCAGCTTAGGTCCGGCAGAGAACACTGAAGCTTTCTTT. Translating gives CASSLGPAENTEAFF.

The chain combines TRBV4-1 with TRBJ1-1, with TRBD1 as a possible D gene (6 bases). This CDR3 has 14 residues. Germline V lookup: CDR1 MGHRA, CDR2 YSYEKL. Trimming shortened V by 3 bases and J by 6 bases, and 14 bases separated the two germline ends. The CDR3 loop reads CASSHVQGSSEAFF. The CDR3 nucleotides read TGCGCCAGCAGCCATGTACAGGGATCGTCTGAAGCTTTCTTT.

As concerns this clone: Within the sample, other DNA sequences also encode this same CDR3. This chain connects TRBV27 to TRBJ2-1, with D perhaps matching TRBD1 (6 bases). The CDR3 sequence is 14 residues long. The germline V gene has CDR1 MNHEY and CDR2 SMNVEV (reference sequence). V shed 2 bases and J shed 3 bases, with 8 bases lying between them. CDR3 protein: CASSLQGLYNEQFF. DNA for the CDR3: TGTGCCAGCAGTTTACAGGGGCTCTACAATGAGCAGTTCTTC.

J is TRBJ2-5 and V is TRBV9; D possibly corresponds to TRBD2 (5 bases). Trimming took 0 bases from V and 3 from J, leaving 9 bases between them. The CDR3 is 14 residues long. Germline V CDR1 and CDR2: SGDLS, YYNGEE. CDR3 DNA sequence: TGTGCCAGCAGCGTAGGTAGAGCGGAAGAGACCCAGTACTTC. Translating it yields CASSVGRAEETQYF.

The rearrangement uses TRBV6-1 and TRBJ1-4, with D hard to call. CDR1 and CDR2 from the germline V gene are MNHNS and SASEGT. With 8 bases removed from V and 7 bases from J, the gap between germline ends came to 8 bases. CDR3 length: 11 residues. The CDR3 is CASGKFEKLFF. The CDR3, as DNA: TGTGCCAGCGGTAAATTTGAAAAACTGTTTTTT.

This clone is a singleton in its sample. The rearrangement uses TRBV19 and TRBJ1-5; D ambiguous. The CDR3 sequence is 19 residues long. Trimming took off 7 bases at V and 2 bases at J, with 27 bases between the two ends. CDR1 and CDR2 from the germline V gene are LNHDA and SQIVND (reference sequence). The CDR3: CASTNIYSGNLLRNQPQHF. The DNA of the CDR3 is TGTGCCAGTACTAACATTTACAGCGGTAACCTGTTGCGCAATCAGCCCCAGCATTTT.

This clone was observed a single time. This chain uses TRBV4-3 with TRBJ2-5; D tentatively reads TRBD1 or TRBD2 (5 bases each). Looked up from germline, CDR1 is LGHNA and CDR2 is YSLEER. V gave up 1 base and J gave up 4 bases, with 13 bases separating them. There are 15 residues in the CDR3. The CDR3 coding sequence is TGCGCCAGCAGCCAAGTAATGAGGGGCGGAGAGACCCAGTACTTC. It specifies CASSQVMRGGETQYF.

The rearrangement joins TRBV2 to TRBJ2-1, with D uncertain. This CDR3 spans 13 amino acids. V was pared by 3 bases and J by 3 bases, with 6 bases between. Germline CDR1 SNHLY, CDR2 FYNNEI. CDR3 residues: CASSDEVYNEQFF. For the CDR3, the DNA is TGTGCCAGCAGTGATGAGGTCTACAATGAGCAGTTCTTC.

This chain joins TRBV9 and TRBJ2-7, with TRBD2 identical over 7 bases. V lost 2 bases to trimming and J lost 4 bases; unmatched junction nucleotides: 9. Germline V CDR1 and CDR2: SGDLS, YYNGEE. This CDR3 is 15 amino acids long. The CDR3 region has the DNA TGTGCCAGCAGCGTGTCCTGGGCTAGCGGATACGAGCAGTACTTC. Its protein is CASSVSWASGYEQYF.

The CDR3 nucleotides are TGTGCCAGCAGCCCCGGGACTTTCGGAGATACGCAGTATTTT. Protein: CASSPGTFGDTQYF. V gene TRBV6-6 combines with J gene TRBJ2-3, with D maybe TRBD2 (6 bases). Looked up from germline, CDR1 is MNHNY and CDR2 is SVGAGI (reference sequence). This CDR3 is built from 14 residues. Trimming took off 6 bases at V and 5 bases at J, with 15 bases between the two ends.

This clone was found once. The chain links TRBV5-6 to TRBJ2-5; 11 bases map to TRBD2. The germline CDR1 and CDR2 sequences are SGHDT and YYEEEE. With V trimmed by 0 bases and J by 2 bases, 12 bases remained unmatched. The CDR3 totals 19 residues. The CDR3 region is CASSLAAWGLADFQETQYF. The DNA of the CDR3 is TGTGCCAGCAGCTTGGCAGCGTGGGGACTAGCGGACTTTCAAGAGACCCAGTACTTC.

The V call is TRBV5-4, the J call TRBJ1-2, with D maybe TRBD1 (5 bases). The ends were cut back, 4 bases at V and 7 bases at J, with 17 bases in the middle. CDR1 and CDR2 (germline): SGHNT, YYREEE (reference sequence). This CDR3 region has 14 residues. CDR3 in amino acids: CASSPIQGKGGYTF. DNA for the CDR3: TGTGCCAGCAGCCCCATTCAGGGTAAGGGTGGCTACACCTTC.

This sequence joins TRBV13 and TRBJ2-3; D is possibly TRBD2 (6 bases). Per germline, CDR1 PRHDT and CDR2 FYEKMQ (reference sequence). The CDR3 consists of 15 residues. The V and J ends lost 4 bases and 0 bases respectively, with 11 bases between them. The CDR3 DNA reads TGTGCCAGCAGCTCCGCGGGGTACAGCACAGATACGCAGTATTTT. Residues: CASSSAGYSTDTQYF.

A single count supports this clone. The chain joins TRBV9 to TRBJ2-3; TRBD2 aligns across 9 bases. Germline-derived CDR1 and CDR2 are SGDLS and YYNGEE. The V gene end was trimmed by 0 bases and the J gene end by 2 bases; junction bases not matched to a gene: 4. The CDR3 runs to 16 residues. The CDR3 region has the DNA TGTGCCAGCAGCGTAGTGACTAGCGGAAACACAGATACGCAGTATTTT. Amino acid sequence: CASSVVTSGNTDTQYF.

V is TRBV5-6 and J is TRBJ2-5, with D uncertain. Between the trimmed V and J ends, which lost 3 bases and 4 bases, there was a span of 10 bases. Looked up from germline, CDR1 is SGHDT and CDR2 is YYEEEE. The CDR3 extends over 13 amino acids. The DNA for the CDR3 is TGTGCCAGCAGCTCATCGGTTATAGAGACCCAGTACTTC. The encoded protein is CASSSSVIETQYF.

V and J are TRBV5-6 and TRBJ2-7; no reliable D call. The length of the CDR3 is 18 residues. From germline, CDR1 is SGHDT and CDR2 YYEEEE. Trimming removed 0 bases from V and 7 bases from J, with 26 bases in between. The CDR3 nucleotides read TGTGCCAGCAGCTTGGGTCGTGAAGGCAGCCTACGGGTCTCGGAGCAGTACTTC. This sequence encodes CASSLGREGSLRVSEQYF.

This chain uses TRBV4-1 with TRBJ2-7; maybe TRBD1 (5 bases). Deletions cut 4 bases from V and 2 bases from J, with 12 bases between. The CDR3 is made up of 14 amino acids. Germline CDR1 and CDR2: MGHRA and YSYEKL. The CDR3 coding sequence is TGCGCCAGCAGCCCCCCACAGGTCCCCTACGAGCAGTACTTC. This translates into CASSPPQVPYEQYF.

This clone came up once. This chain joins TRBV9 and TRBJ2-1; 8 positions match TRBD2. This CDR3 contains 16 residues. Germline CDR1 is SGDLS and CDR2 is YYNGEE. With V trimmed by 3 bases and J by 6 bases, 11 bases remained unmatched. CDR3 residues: CASSAAGASGRNEQFF. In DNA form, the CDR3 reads TGTGCCAGCAGCGCAGCGGGGGCCTCCGGGCGCAATGAGCAGTTCTTC.

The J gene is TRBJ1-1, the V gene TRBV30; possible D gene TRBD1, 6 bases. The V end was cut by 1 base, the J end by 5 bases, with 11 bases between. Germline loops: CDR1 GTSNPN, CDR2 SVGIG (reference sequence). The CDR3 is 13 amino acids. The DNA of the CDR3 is TGTGCCTGGAGTGAACAGGGTGAAACTGAAGCTTTCTTT. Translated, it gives CAWSEQGETEAFF.

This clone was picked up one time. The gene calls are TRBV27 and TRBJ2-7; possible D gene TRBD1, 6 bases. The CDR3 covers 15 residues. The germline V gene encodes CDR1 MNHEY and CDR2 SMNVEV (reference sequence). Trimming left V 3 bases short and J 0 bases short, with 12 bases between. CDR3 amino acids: CASSLSGESSYEQYF. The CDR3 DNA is TGTGCCAGCAGTTTGTCAGGGGAAAGCTCCTACGAGCAGTACTTC.

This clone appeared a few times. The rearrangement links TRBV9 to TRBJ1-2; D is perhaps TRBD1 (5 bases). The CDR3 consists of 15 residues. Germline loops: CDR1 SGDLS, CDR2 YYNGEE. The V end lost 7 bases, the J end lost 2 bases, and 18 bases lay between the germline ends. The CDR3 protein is CASAEGVAPNYGYTF. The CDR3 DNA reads TGTGCCAGCGCCGAAGGGGTAGCCCCCAACTATGGCTACACCTTC.

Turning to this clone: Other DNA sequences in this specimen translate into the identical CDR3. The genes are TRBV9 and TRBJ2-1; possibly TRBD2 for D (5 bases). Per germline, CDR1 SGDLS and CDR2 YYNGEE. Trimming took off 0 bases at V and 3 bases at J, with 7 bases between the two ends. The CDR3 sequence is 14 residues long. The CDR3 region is CASSVAAGYNEQFF. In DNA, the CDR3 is TGTGCCAGCAGCGTAGCTGCGGGCTACAATGAGCAGTTCTTC.

CDR3 protein: CASQSPPGYNEQFF. CDR3 sequence (DNA): TGTGCCAGCCAATCTCCTCCGGGCTATAATGAGCAGTTCTTC. The chain joins TRBV2 to TRBJ2-1; D gene unclear. CDR1 and CDR2 (germline): SNHLY, FYNNEI. The CDR3 totals 14 residues. V was cut by 8 bases and J by 7 bases, with 18 bases left in between.

In nucleotides, the CDR3 is TGCGCCAGCAGCCAAGCCCCCCCAACAGGGGACCTATCCTACGAGCAGTACTTC. Translation gives CASSQAPPTGDLSYEQYF. This sequence joins TRBV4-1 and TRBJ2-7; TRBD1 matches at 7 bases. V dropped 1 base and J dropped 1; count of bases not matched to a gene: 13. The CDR3 sequence is 18 residues long. CDR1 and CDR2 from the germline V gene are MGHRA and YSYEKL.